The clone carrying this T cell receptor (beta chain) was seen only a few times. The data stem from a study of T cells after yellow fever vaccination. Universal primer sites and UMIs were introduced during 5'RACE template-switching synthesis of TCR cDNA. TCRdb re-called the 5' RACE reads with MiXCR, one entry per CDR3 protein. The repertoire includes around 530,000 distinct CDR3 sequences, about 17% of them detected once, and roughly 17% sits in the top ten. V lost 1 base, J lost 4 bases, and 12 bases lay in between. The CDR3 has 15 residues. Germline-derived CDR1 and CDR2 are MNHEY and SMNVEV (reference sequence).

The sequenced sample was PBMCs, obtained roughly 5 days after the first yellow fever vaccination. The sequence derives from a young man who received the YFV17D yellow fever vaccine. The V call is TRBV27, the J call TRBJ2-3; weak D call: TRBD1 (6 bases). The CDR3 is CASSLLRGTADTQYF. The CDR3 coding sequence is TGTGCCAGCAGTTTATTGAGGGGGACCGCAGATACGCAGTATTTT.